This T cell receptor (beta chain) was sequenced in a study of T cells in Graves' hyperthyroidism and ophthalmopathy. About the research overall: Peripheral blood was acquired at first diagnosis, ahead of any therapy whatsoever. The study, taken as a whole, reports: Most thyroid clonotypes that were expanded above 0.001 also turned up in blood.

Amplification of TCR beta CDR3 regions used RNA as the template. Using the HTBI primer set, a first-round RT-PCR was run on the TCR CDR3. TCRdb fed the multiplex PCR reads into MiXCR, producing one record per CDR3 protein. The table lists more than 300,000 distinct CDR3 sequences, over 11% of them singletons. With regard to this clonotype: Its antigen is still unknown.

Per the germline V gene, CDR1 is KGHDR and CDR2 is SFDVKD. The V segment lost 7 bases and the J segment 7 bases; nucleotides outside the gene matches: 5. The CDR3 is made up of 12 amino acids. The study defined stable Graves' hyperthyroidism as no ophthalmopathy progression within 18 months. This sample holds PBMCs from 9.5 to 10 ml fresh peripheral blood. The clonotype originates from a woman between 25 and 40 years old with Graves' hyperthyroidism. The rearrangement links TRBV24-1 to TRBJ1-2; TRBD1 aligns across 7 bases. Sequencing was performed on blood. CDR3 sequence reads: CATSTGEGGYTF. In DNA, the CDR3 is TGTGCCACCAGCACAGGGGAGGGTGGCTACACCTTC.